The clone carrying this T cell receptor beta chain has just a few counts. Its specificity is unknown. The junction had 2 bases not matched to a gene; V was cut back by 4 bases and J by 1 base. The germline gives CDR1 MDHEN, CDR2 SYDVKM. This CDR3 has 14 amino acids. Germline DNA was also extracted, with blood RNA taken from unsorted whole blood. Enrolled patients were chronically infected with HBV and treatment-naive. Researchers generated TCR beta cDNA from approximately 520 ng of total RNA, relying on a constant-region primer. Three nested multiplex PCR rounds of slightly modified ARM-PCR generated TCR beta libraries. Amplification in the first two PCR rounds was performed using TRBV1-TRBV30 forward primers and a C-beta reverse primer for 10 cycles each. MiXCR was run by TCRdb on the multiplex PCR reads, yielding one entry per CDR3 protein. The sample has more than 150,000 distinct CDR3 sequences; approximately 60% are singletons.

The data originate from a study of tumor-infiltrating lymphocytes in primary liver carcinoma. Overall study context: Tumors were staged T1-T3 N0M0 and measured about 4.2 to 10 cm across. Points from the study as a whole: The bulk unsorted samples meant that CD4+ and CD8+ repertoires went uncompared.

Sequenced material: peripheral blood. The TCR was taken from a middle-aged man with primary liver carcinoma and hepatitis B virus infection. This chain uses TRBV28 with TRBJ1-1, with 8 bases aligning to TRBD1. CDR3 DNA sequence: TGTGCCAGCAGTTCTGGACAGGGGAACACTGAAGCTTTCTTT. This sequence encodes CASSSGQGNTEAFF.